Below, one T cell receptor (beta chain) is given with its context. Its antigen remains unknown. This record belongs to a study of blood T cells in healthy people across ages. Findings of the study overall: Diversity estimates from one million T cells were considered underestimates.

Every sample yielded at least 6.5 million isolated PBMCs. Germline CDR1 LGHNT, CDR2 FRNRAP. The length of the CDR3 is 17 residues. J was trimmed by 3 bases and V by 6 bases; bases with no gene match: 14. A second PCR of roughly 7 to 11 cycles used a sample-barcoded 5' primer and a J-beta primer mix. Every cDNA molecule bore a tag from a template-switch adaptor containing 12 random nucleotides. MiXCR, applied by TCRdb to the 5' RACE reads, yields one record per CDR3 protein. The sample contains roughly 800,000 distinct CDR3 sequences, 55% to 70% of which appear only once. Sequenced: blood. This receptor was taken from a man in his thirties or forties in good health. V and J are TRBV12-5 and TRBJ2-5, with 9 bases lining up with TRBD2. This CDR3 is CASGTSGTSLWKETQYF. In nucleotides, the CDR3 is TGTGCTAGTGGAACCTCCGGGACTAGCTTATGGAAAGAGACCCAGTACTTC.